A selection of T cell receptor beta chains follows, all from one sample in a study of OX40 agonist ivuxolimab in advanced cancers. Sequencing was performed with immunoSEQ multiplex PCR; in TCRdb, only in-frame clones are kept and a portion is missing. The repertoire consists of approximately 45,000 clones, with more than 80% occurring once and the leading ten covering over 3.5%. Sample: CD4+ or CD8+ T cells sorted from blood, taken in a trial of the OX40 agonist ivuxolimab. These receptors originate from an adult with an advanced solid tumor such as melanoma, head and neck, liver or kidney cancer. The CDR3 runs from the conserved cysteine through the conserved F or W. Fields, in order: V gene, clone size, D gene, CDR3 length, J gene, CDR3 protein, CDR3 DNA. D genes are given only for firm matches. The size entry is marked missing in some rows and otherwise reads once, few, many or a size class.

v_call: TRBV7-8
clone_size: -
d_call: TRBD1
cdr3_length: 16
j_call: TRBJ2-2
cdr3_aa: CASSLGRGSNTGELFF
cdr3_nt: TGTGCCAGCAGCTTAGGCAGGGGGTCGAACACCGGGGAGCTGTTTTTT

v_call: TRBV10-3
clone_size: -
d_call: -
cdr3_length: 14
j_call: TRBJ1-4
cdr3_aa: CAISESAGNEKLFF
cdr3_nt: TGTGCCATCAGTGAGTCGGCGGGGAATGAAAAACTGTTTTTT

v_call: TRBV6-5
clone_size: -
d_call: -
cdr3_length: 15
j_call: TRBJ1-5
cdr3_aa: CASSYSQSPSQPQHF
cdr3_nt: TGTGCCAGCAGTTACTCGCAGTCGCCGAGTCAGCCCCAGCATTTT

v_call: TRBV7-2
clone_size: -
d_call: TRBD2
cdr3_length: 17
j_call: TRBJ2-2
cdr3_aa: CASSLGGSGSPLGELFF
cdr3_nt: TGTGCCAGCAGCTTAGGAGGTAGCGGGAGCCCCCTCGGGGAGCTGTTTTTT

v_call: TRBV25-1
clone_size: -
d_call: TRBD2
cdr3_length: 16
j_call: TRBJ2-3
cdr3_aa: CASSAWTSGSTDTQYF
cdr3_nt: TGTGCCAGCAGTGCCTGGACTAGCGGCAGCACAGATACGCAGTATTTT

v_call: TRBV28
clone_size: -
d_call: TRBD1
cdr3_length: 16
j_call: TRBJ1-5
cdr3_aa: CASSPIGTGKGQPQHF
cdr3_nt: TGTGCCAGCAGTCCCATAGGGACAGGGAAAGGTCAGCCCCAGCATTTT

v_call: TRBV11-3
clone_size: -
d_call: TRBD2
cdr3_length: 19
j_call: TRBJ2-1
cdr3_aa: CASSLQPAGGLSSYNEQFF
cdr3_nt: TGTGCCAGCAGCTTACAACCAGCGGGGGGCCTCAGCTCCTACAATGAGCAGTTCTTC

v_call: TRBV10-2
clone_size: -
d_call: TRBD1
cdr3_length: 18
j_call: TRBJ2-6
cdr3_aa: CASSAGQGRFAGANVLTF
cdr3_nt: TGCGCCAGCAGTGCTGGACAGGGGAGATTCGCTGGGGCCAACGTCCTGACTTTC

v_call: TRBV4-3
clone_size: -
d_call: TRBD2
cdr3_length: 16
j_call: TRBJ2-3
cdr3_aa: CASSQAGGGRGDTQYF
cdr3_nt: TGCGCCAGCAGCCAAGCGGGGGGGGGCCGTGGAGATACGCAGTATTTT

v_call: TRBV7-2
clone_size: -
d_call: TRBD1
cdr3_length: 15
j_call: TRBJ2-2
cdr3_aa: CASSYRQGTDGELFF
cdr3_nt: TGTGCCAGCAGCTACCGACAGGGGACGGACGGGGAGCTGTTTTTT

v_call: TRBV19
clone_size: -
d_call: -
cdr3_length: 18
j_call: TRBJ2-7
cdr3_aa: CASSPLPGQSHRSYEQYF
cdr3_nt: TGTGCCAGTAGTCCATTACCTGGACAGTCACACAGGTCCTACGAGCAGTACTTC

v_call: TRBV5-4
clone_size: -
d_call: TRBD1
cdr3_length: 16
j_call: TRBJ2-2
cdr3_aa: CASATRDRGGTGELFF
cdr3_nt: TGTGCCAGCGCGACACGGGACAGGGGTGGCACCGGGGAGCTGTTTTTT

v_call: TRBV4-2
clone_size: -
d_call: TRBD2
cdr3_length: 15
j_call: TRBJ2-7
cdr3_aa: CASSPGVAGGWEQYF
cdr3_nt: TGTGCCAGCAGCCCCGGGGTAGCGGGAGGTTGGGAGCAGTACTTC

v_call: TRBV7-8
clone_size: -
d_call: -
cdr3_length: 13
j_call: TRBJ2-3
cdr3_aa: CASSQVRADTQYF
cdr3_nt: TGTGCCAGCAGCCAGGTGAGGGCAGATACGCAGTATTTT

v_call: TRBV11-2
clone_size: -
d_call: -
cdr3_length: 16
j_call: TRBJ2-2
cdr3_aa: CASSLDNRGSTGELFF
cdr3_nt: TGTGCCAGCAGCTTAGATAATCGCGGTAGCACCGGGGAGCTGTTTTTT

v_call: TRBV4-2
clone_size: -
d_call: -
cdr3_length: 15
j_call: TRBJ1-2
cdr3_aa: CASSQARTANYGYTF
cdr3_nt: TGTGCCAGCAGCCAAGCCCGGACAGCTAACTATGGCTACACCTTC

v_call: TRBV5-1
clone_size: -
d_call: TRBD1
cdr3_length: 14
j_call: TRBJ1-1
cdr3_aa: CASGGQGTNTEAFF
cdr3_nt: TGCGCCAGCGGCGGACAGGGAACGAACACTGAAGCTTTCTTT

v_call: TRBV14
clone_size: -
d_call: TRBD1
cdr3_length: 16
j_call: TRBJ2-7
cdr3_aa: CASSQRWTGMAYEQYF
cdr3_nt: TGTGCCAGCAGCCAACGATGGACAGGGATGGCCTACGAGCAGTACTTC

v_call: TRBV4-1
clone_size: -
d_call: -
cdr3_length: 15
j_call: TRBJ1-4
cdr3_aa: CASSSRHREGEKLFF
cdr3_nt: TGCGCCAGCAGCTCCAGGCACAGGGAGGGCGAAAAACTGTTTTTT

v_call: TRBV7-9
clone_size: once
d_call: TRBD1
cdr3_length: 15
j_call: TRBJ1-4
cdr3_aa: CASSSQGAKHEKLFF
cdr3_nt: TGTGCCAGCAGCTCTCAGGGGGCGAAGCATGAAAAACTGTTTTTT

v_call: TRBV11-2
clone_size: -
d_call: -
cdr3_length: 17
j_call: TRBJ1-1
cdr3_aa: CASSQYRDPSGLTEAFF
cdr3_nt: TGTGCCAGCAGCCAATACCGGGACCCTAGCGGGCTCACTGAAGCTTTCTTT

v_call: TRBV5-4
clone_size: -
d_call: -
cdr3_length: 12
j_call: TRBJ2-7
cdr3_aa: CASSLPGHEQYF
cdr3_nt: TGTGCCAGCAGCTTGCCCGGCCACGAGCAGTACTTC

v_call: TRBV6-5
clone_size: -
d_call: -
cdr3_length: 14
j_call: TRBJ1-1
cdr3_aa: CASSPAGQRRGAFF
cdr3_nt: TGTGCCAGCAGTCCCGCCGGACAGAGGCGAGGAGCTTTCTTT

v_call: TRBV15
clone_size: -
d_call: -
cdr3_length: 15
j_call: TRBJ2-4
cdr3_aa: CATSRDSVAKNIQYF
cdr3_nt: TGTGCCACCAGCAGAGATTCGGTAGCCAAAAACATTCAGTACTTC

v_call: TRBV7-2
clone_size: -
d_call: TRBD2
cdr3_length: 19
j_call: TRBJ2-2
cdr3_aa: CASSLFPGLAGGYTGELFF
cdr3_nt: TGTGCCAGCAGCTTGTTTCCGGGACTAGCGGGAGGGTACACCGGGGAGCTGTTTTTT

v_call: TRBV7-2
clone_size: -
d_call: TRBD2
cdr3_length: 16
j_call: TRBJ2-2
cdr3_aa: CASSLVLAGASGELFF
cdr3_nt: TGTGCCAGCAGCTTAGTGTTAGCGGGGGCGAGCGGGGAGCTGTTTTTT

v_call: TRBV14
clone_size: -
d_call: TRBD2
cdr3_length: 16
j_call: TRBJ2-5
cdr3_aa: CASSQVGGRARETQYF
cdr3_nt: TGTGCCAGCAGCCAAGTTGGAGGGAGGGCCCGAGAGACCCAGTACTTC

v_call: TRBV9
clone_size: -
d_call: -
cdr3_length: 11
j_call: TRBJ1-2
cdr3_aa: CASSDLYGYTF
cdr3_nt: TGTGCCAGCAGCGACCTCTATGGCTACACCTTC

v_call: TRBV5-1
clone_size: -
d_call: -
cdr3_length: 14
j_call: TRBJ2-2
cdr3_aa: CASSLTLNTGELFF
cdr3_nt: TGCGCCAGCAGCTTGACTCTTAACACCGGGGAGCTGTTTTTT

v_call: TRBV5-4
clone_size: -
d_call: TRBD1
cdr3_length: 12
j_call: TRBJ2-7
cdr3_aa: CASSPGQREQYF
cdr3_nt: TGTGCCAGCAGCCCGGGACAGCGAGAGCAGTACTTC

v_call: TRBV7-9
clone_size: -
d_call: TRBD1
cdr3_length: 15
j_call: TRBJ2-5
cdr3_aa: CASSRGQGGQETQYF
cdr3_nt: TGTGCCAGCAGCCGGGGACAGGGAGGCCAAGAGACCCAGTACTTC

v_call: TRBV30
clone_size: few
d_call: -
cdr3_length: 15
j_call: TRBJ1-1
cdr3_aa: CAYSIPSPGNTEAFF
cdr3_nt: TGTGCCTATTCCATCCCGAGTCCGGGGAACACTGAAGCTTTCTTT